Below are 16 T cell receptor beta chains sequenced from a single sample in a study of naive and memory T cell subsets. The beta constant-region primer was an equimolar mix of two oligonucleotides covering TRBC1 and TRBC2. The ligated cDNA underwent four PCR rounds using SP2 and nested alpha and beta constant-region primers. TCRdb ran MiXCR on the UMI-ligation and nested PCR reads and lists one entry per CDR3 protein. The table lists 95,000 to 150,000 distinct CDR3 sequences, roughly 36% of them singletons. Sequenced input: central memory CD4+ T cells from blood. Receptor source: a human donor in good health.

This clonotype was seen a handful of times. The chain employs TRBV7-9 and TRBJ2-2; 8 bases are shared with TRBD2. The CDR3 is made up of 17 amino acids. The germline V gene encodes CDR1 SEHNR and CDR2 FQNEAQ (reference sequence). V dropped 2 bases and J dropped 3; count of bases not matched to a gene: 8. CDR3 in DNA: TGTGCCAGCAGCTTAAGAGGGCGGGAGGAGGACACCGGGGAGCTGTTTTTT. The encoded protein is CASSLRGREEDTGELFF.

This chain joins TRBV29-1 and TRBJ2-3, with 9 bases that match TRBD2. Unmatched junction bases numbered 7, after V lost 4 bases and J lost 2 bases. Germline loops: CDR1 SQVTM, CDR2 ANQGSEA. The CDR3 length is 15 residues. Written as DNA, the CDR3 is TGCAGCGTTGGTGGGACTAGCAGTTTCACAGATACGCAGTATTTT. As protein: CSVGGTSSFTDTQYF.

The CDR3 reads CASSRQGTIIDEQFF. The CDR3 nucleotides are TGTGCCAGCAGTCGCCAGGGTACAATTATCGATGAGCAGTTCTTC. The chain carries TRBV6-5 and TRBJ2-1; TRBD1 is a possible D gene (5 bases). V was cut by 5 bases and J by 8 bases, with 19 bases left in between. The CDR3 length is 15 residues. Germline V lookup: CDR1 MNHEY, CDR2 SVGAGI.

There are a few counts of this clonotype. CDR3 sequence reads: CASRGGAALYEQYF. The CDR3 DNA reads TGTGCCAGCAGGGGGGGCGCAGCCCTCTACGAGCAGTACTTC. V usage is TRBV28 and J usage is TRBJ2-7; TRBD1 or TRBD2 may be the D gene (6 bases each). The CDR3 is 14 residues long. Germline CDR1 reads MDHEN; CDR2 reads SYDVKM. V lost 6 bases and J lost 3, with 15 bases in between.

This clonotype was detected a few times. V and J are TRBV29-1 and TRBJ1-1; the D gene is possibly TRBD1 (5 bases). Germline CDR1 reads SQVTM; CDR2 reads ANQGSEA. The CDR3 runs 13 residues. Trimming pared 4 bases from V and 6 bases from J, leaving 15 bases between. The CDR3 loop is CSVGVGALAEAFF. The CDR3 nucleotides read TGCAGCGTTGGGGTAGGGGCGCTGGCTGAAGCTTTCTTT.

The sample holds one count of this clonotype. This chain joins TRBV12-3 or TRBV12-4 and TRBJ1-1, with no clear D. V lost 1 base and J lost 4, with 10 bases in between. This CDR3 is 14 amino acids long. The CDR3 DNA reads TGTGCCAGCAGTTTAGGGGAGGTGGGCACTGAAGCTTTCTTT. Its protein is CASSLGEVGTEAFF.

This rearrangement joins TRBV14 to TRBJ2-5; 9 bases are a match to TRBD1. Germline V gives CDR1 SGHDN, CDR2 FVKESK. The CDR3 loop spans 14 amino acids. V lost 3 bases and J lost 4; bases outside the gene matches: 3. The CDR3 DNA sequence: TGTGCCAGCAGCCAGAACAGGGGGCCAGAGACCCAGTACTTC. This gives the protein CASSQNRGPETQYF.

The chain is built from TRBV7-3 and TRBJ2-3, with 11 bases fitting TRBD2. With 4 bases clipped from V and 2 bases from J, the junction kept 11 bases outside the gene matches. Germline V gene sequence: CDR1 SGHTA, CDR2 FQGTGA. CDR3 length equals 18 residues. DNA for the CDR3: TGTGCCAGCAGCTCCGATCCTATAGCGGGAGGGAACACAGATACGCAGTATTTT. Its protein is CASSSDPIAGGNTDTQYF.

CDR3 nucleotides: TGTGCCAGCAGTAAAGAGACTAGCGGGAGGGATGAGCAGTTCTTC. It specifies CASSKETSGRDEQFF. This chain links TRBV6-2 or TRBV6-3 with TRBJ2-1, with 14 bases that match TRBD2. The length of the CDR3 is 15 residues. Germline-derived CDR1 and CDR2 are MNHEY and SVGEGT. Trimming cost V 5 bases and J 8 bases; bases outside gene matches: 5.

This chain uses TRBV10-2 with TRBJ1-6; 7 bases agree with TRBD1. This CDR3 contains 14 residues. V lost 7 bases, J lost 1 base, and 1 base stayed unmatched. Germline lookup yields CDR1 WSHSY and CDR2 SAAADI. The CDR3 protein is CASMTGSYNSPLHF. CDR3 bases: TGCGCCAGCATGACAGGGTCCTATAATTCACCCCTCCACTTT.

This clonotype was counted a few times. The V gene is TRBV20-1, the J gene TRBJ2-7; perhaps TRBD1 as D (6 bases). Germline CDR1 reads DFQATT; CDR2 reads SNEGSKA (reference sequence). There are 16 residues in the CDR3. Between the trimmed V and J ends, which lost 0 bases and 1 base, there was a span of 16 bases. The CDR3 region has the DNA TGCAGTGCTAGAGATCAGGCAGGGGAAGGGTCCTACGAGCAGTACTTC. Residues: CSARDQAGEGSYEQYF.

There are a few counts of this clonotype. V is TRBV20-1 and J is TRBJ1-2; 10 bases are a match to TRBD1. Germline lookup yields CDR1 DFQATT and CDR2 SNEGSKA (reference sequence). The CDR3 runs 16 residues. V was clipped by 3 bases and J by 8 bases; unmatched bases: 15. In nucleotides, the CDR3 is TGCAGTGCTAGTGACCTCATGACAGGGGGCGCTGGGGGCTACACCTTC. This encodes CSASDLMTGGAGGYTF.

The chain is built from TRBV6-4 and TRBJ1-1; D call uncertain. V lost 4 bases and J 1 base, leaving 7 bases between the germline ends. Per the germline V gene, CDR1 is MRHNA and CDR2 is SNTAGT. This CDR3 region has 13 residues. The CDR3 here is CASSVHRNTEAFF. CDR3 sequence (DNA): TGTGCCAGCAGTGTACATAGGAACACTGAAGCTTTCTTT.

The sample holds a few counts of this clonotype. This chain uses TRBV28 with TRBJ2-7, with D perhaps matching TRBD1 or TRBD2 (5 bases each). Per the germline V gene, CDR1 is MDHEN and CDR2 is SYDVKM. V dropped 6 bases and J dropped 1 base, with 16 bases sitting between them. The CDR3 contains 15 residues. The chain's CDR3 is CASRPSGSGSYEQYF. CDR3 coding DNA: TGTGCCAGCAGACCATCAGGGAGTGGTTCCTACGAGCAGTACTTC.

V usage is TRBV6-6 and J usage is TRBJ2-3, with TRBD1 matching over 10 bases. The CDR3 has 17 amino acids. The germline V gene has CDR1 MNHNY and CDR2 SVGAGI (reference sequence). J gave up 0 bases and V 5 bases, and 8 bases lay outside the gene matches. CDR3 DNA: TGTGCCAGCAGTCGCCGGACAGGGGGGGGGAGCACAGATACGCAGTATTTT. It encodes CASSRRTGGGSTDTQYF.

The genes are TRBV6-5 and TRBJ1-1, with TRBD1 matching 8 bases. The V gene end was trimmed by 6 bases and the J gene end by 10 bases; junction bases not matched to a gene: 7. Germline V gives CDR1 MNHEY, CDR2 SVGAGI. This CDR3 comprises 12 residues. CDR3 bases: TGTGCCAGCAGACCTCCGGGACAGGTAGCTTTCTTT. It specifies CASRPPGQVAFF.